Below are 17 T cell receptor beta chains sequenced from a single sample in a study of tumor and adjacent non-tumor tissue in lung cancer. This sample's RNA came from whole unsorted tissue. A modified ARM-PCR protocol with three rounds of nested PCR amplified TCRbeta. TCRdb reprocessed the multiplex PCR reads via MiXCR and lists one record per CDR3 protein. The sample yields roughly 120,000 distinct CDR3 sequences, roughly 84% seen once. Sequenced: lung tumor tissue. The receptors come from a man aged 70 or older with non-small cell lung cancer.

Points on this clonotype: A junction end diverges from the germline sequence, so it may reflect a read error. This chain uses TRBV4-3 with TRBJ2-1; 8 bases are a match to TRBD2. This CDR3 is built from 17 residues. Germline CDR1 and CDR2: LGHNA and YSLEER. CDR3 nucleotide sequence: TGCCCCAGTAGCCAAGACCCAGCGGGAGCTGAAATCAATGAGCAGTTCTTC. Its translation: CPSSQDPAGAEINEQFF.

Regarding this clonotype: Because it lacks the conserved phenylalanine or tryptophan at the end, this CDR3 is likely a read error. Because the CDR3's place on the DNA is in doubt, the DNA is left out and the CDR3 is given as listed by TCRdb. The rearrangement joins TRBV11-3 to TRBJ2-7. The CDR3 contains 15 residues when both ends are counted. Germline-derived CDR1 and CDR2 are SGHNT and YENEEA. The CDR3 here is CASSLTWLFSYERYY.

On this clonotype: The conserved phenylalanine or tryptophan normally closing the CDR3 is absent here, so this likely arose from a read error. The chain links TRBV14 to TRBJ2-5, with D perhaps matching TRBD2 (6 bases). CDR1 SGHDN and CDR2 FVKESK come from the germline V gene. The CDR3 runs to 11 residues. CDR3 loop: CASIQAGTQYL. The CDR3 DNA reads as TGTGCCAGCATCCAAGCGGGGACCCAGTACCTT.

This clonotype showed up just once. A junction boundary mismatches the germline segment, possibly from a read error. The CDR3 bases are TGTGCCAGCAGCACGAGACAGGGAGGGACCTCTGGGGCCAACGTCCTGACCTTC. It codes for CASSTRQGGTSGANVLTF. J is TRBJ2-6 and V is TRBV5-6; D tentatively reads TRBD1 or TRBD2 (7 bases each). The CDR3 loop spans 18 amino acids. The V gene's germline CDR1 is SGHDT and CDR2 YYEEEE.

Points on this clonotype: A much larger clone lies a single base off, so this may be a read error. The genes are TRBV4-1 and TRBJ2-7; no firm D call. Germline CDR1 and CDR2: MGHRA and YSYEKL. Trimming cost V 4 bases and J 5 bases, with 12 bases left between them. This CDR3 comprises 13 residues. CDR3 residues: CASSLVNMNEQYF. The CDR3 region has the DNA TGCGCCAGCAGCCTAGTTAACATGAACGAGCAGTACTTC.

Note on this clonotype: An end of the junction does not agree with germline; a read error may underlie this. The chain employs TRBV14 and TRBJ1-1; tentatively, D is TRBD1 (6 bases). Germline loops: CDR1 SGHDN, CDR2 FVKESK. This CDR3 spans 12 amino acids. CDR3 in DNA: TGTGCCAGCATCCAACTACAGGGTGGAGCTTTCTTT. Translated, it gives CASIQLQGGAFF.

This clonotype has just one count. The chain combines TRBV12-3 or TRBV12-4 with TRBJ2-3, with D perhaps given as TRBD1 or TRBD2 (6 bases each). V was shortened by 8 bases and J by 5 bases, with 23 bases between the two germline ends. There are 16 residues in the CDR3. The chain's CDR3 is CASHGSRGPPIDTQYF. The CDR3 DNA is TGTGCCAGCCACGGTTCACGGGGGCCCCCCATAGATACGCAGTATTTT.

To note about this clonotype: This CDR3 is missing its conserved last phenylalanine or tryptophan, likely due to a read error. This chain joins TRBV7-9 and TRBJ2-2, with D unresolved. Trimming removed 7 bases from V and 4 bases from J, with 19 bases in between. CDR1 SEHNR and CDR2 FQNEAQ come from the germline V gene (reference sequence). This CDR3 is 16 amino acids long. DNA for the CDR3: TGTGCCAGCAACCTTCTGGGCTTAGGGCGCACCGGGGAGCTGTTTCTT. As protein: CASNLLGLGRTGELFL.

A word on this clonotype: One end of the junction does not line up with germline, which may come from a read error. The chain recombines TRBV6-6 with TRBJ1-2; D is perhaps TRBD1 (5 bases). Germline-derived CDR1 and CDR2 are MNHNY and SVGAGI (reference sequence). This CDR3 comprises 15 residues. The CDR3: CTSRGEGFTDYGYTF. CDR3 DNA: TGTACCAGCAGAGGGGAGGGTTTTACTGATTATGGATACACCTTC.

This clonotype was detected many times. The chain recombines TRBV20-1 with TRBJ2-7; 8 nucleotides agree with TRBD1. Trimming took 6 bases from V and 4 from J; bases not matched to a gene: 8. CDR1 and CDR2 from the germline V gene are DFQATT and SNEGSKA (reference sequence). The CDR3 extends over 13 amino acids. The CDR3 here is CSAEPTGVYEQYF. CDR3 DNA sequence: TGCAGTGCGGAGCCGACAGGGGTTTACGAGCAGTACTTC.

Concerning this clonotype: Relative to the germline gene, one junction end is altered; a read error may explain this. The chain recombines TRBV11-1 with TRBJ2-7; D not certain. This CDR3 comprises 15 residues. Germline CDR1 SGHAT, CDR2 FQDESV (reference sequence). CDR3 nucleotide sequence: TGTACCAGCAGCCCGATTACAGTTTCCGTGTACAAGCAGTACTTC. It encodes CTSSPITVSVYKQYF. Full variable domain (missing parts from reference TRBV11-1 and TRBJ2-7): EAEVAQSPRYKITEKSQAVAFWCDPISGHATLYWYRQILGQGPELLVQFQDESVVDDSQLPKDRFSAERLKGVDSTLKIQPAELGDSAMYLCTSSPITVSVYKQYFGPGTRLTVT.

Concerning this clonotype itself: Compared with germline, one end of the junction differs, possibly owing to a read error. The CDR3 DNA reads as TGTGCCAGCAATACAAACCCCCGGGATCACACCGGGGGGCTGTTTTTT. It encodes CASNTNPRDHTGGLFF. The V and J genes are TRBV6-2 or TRBV6-3 and TRBJ2-2; perhaps TRBD2 as D (6 bases). The CDR3 sequence is 16 residues long. Germline V gene lookup returns CDR1 MNHEY and CDR2 SVGEGT.

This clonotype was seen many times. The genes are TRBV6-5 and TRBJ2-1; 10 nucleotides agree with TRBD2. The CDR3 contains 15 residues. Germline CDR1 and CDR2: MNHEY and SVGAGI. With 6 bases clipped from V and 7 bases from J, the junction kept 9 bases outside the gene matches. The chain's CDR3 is CASRSLAGVGNEQFF. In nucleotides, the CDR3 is TGTGCCAGCAGATCCCTAGCGGGAGTGGGGAATGAGCAGTTCTTC.

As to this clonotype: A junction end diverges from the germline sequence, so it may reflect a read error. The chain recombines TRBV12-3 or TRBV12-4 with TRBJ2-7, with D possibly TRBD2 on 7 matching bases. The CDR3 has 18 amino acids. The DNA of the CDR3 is TGTGCCAGCAGTTCTTGGGGGAGGGGGGAGGTCGGGTCCTTCGAGCAGTACTTC. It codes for CASSSWGRGEVGSFEQYF.

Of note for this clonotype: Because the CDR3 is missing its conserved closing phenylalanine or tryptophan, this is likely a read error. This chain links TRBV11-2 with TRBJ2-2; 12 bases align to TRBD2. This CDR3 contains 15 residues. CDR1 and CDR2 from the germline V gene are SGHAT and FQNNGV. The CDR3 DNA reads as TGTGCCATCAGCCACCTAGCGGGGGGGACCGGGGAGCTGTTTTCT. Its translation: CAISHLAGGTGELFS.

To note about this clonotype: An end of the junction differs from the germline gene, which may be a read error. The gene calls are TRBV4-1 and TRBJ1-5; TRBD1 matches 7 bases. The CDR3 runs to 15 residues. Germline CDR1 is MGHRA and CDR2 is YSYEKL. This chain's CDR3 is CTSSQLGGGRKPQHF. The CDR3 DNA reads TGCACCAGCAGCCAACTAGGAGGGGGCCGTAAGCCCCAGCATTTT.

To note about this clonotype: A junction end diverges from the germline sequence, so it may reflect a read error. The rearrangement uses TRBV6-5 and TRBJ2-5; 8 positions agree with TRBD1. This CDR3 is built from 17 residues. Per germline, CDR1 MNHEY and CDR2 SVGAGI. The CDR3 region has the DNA TGTGCAAGCAGTTCCTCCGGGACAGGTTTCCCACAAGAGACCCAGTACTTC. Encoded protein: CASSSSGTGFPQETQYF.